This T cell receptor beta chain was recorded in a study of CD8 T cells in Susac syndrome. With random hexamers, 0.5 to 1 ug RNA was reverse transcribed. TCRdb passed the immunoSEQ multiplex PCR reads through MiXCR, listing each CDR3 protein once. The sample has some 180,000 distinct CDR3 sequences, roughly 92% seen once; the top ten hold around 0.1%. After removal of 7 bases from V and 4 bases from J, the junction contained 9 bases not matched to a gene. There are 13 residues in the CDR3. Germline values: CDR1 SQVTM, CDR2 ANQGSEA. This TCR came from a human donor in good health. This sequence joins TRBV29-1 and TRBJ2-5, with 7 nucleotides matching TRBD2. The specimen was CD4+ T cells from PBMCs. CDR3 region: CSEMGASGETQYF. In DNA, the CDR3 is TGCAGCGAGATGGGTGCTAGCGGAGAGACCCAGTACTTC.